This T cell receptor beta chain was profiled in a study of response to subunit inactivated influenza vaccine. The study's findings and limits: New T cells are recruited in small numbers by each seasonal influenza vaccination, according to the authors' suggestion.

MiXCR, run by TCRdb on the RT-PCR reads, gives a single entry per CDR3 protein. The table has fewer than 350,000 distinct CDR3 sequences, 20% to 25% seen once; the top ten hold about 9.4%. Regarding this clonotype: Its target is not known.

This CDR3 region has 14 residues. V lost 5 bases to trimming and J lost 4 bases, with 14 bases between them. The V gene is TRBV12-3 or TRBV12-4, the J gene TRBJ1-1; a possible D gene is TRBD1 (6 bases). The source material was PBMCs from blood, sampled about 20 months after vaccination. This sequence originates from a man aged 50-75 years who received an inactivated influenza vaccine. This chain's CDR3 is CASSPPGVGTEAFF. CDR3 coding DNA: TGTGCCAGCAGTCCCCCAGGGGTAGGCACTGAAGCTTTCTTT.